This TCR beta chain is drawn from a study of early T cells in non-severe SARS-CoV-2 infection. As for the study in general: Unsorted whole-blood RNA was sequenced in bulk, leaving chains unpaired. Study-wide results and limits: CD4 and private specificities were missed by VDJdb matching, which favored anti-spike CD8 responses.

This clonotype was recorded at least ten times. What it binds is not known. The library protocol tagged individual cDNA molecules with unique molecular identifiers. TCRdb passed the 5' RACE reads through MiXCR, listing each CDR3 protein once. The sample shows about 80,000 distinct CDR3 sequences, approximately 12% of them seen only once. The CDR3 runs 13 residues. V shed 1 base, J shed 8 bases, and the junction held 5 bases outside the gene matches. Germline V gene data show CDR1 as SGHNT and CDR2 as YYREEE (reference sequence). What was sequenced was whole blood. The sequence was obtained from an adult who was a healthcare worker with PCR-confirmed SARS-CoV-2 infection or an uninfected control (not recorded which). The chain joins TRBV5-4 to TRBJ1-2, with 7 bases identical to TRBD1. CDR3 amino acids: CASSLTGAGGYTF. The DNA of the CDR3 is TGTGCCAGCAGCTTGACAGGGGCGGGCGGCTACACCTTC.